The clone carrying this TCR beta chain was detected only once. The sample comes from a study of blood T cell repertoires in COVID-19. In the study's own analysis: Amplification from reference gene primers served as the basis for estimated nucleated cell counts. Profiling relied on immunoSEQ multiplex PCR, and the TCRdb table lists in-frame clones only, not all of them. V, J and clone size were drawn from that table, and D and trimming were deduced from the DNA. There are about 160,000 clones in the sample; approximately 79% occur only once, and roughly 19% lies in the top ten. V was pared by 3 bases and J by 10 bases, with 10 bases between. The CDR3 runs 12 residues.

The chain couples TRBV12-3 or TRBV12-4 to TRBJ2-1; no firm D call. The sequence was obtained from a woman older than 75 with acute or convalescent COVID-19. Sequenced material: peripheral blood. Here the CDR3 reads CASSFGRDEQFF. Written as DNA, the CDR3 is TGTGCCAGCAGTTTTGGGCGTGACGAGCAGTTCTTC.